The T cell receptor (beta chain) under discussion was sequenced for a study of blood T cell repertoires in COVID-19. Authors' methods: Amplification from reference gene primers served as the basis for estimated nucleated cell counts. The assay was immunoSEQ multiplex PCR, and TCRdb's table has in-frame clones only and misses some. From that table come the V and J calls and clone size; the DNA was used to work out D and trimming. The repertoire holds about 210,000 clones, 85% seen once, with about 17% in the top ten. Note on this clone: Because the CDR3's place on the DNA is in doubt, the DNA is left out and the CDR3 is given as listed by TCRdb.

The CDR3 numbers 19 amino acids, ends counted. The sequence derives from a man aged 35 to 55 who had recovered from COVID-19. This sequence joins TRBV21-1 and TRBJ2-1; TRBD2 is the table's D call and was not checked against the DNA. TRBV21-1 is classified as a pseudogene. The material sequenced was PBMCs or T cells enriched from blood (not recorded which). CDR3 sequence reads: CASSLPSFEFASGSYEQFF.